This T cell receptor beta chain derives from a study of blood T cell repertoires in COVID-19. For the study at large: Nucleic acid was either cDNA or gDNA, and it came from T cells, B-cell-depleted T cells, or PBMCs.

In the original analysis: It was from reference gene primer amplification that nucleated cell counts were estimated. The protocol was immunoSEQ multiplex PCR, while the TCRdb copy is restricted to in-frame clones and leaves out a portion. Clonal size and the V and J genes are those of that table, whereas D and trimming came from the DNA. In the table there are about 180,000 clones, about 90% of which are singletons. The ends were cut back, 0 bases at V and 5 bases at J, with 13 bases in the middle. The CDR3 is made up of 15 amino acids. Germline loops: CDR1 MNHEY, CDR2 SVGAGI. The participants were between roughly 18 and 100 years old and came from 20 to 30 US areas.

The clonotype comes from a woman aged 50 to 60 who had recovered from COVID-19. The rearrangement joins TRBV6-5 to TRBJ2-5, with D possibly being TRBD1 (5 bases). Material for sequencing was PBMCs or T cells enriched from blood (not recorded which). In DNA, the CDR3 is TGTGCCAGCAGTTACTCGCATCAGGGAAGGGAGACCCAGTACTTC. As protein: CASSYSHQGRETQYF.